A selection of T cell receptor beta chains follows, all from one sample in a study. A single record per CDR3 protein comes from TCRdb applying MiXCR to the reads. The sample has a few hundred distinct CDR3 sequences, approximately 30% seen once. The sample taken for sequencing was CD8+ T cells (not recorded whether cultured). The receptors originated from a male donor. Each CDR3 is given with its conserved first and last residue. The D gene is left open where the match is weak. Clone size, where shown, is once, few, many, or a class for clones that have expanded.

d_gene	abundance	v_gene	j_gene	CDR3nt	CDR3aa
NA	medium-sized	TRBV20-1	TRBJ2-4	TGCAGTGCTAGAGGGTATTCGGCCAAAAACATTCAGTACTTC	CSARGYSAKNIQYF
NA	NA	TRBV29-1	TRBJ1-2	TGCAGCTTCGCCACAGGGTACTATGGCCACACCTTC	CSFATGYYGHTF
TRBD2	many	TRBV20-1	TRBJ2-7	TGCAGTGCTAGGGAAGAGGCCGGGACTAGCGGGAGACGGGCCTCCTACGAGCAGTACTTC	CSAREEAGTSGRRASYEQYF
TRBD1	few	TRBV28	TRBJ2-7	TGTGCCAGCAGTTCGAGGACAGGCTACGAGCAGTACTTC	CASSSRTGYEQYF
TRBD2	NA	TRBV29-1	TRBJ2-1	TGCAGCGTTGAAGATCTGTCCCGGCGGGAGTTAAATAATGAGCAGTTCTTC	CSVEDLSRRELNNEQFF
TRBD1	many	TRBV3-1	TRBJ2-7	TGTGCCAGCAGCCAAGATGGGACAGGGACTTTACGACAGCAGTACTTC	CASSQDGTGTLRQQYF
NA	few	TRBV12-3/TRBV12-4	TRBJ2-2	TGTGCCAGCAGCCGGGGAACCGGGGAGCTGTTTTTT	CASSRGTGELFF
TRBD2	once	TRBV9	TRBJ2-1	TGTGCCAGCAGCCCGGCGGGGGGGCGCGGTGAGCAGTTCTTC	CASSPAGGRGEQFF
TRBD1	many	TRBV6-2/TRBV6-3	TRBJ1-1	TGTGCCAGCAGTCTTGGACAGGGGAACACTGAAGCTTTCTTT	CASSLGQGNTEAFF
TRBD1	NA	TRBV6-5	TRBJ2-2	TGTGCCGGCAGTTACGCTCCCGGACAGGGCAACACCGGGGAGCTGTTTTTT	CAGSYAPGQGNTGELFF
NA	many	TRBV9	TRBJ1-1	TGTGCCAGCAGCACCCCACCTAACACTGAAGCTTTCTTT	CASSTPPNTEAFF
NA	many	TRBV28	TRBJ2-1	TGTGCCAGCAGTTTATGGAGGGGCTCCTACAATGAGCAGTTCTTC	CASSLWRGSYNEQFF
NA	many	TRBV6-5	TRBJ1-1	TGTGCCAGCAGTTACTTCGGGGCGAACACTGAAGCTTTCTTT	CASSYFGANTEAFF
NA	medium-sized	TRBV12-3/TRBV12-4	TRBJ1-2	TGTGCCAGCAGCCCAGGGTCCCATTTCTATGGCTACACCTTC	CASSPGSHFYGYTF
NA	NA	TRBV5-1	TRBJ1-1	TGCGCCAGCAGCCATGACACACCGAGGCGCCTGGACACTGAAGCTTTCTTT	CASSHDTPRRLDTEAFF
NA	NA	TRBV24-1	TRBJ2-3	TGTGCCACCAGTGATTTGCCGGTCGACTCCTACACAGATACGCAGTATTTT	CATSDLPVDSYTDTQYF
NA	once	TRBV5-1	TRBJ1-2	TGCGCCAGCAGCACCAGGATAGGGATTCCCTATGGCTACACCTTC	CASSTRIGIPYGYTF
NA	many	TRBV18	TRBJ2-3	TGTGCCAGCTCACCAGGAGGTCGAACGGACGGCCCTCACACAGATACGCAGTATTTT	CASSPGGRTDGPHTDTQYF
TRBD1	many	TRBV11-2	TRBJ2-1	TGTGCCAGCAGCTTCGGACAGGGACTCTCCAATGAGCAGTTCTTC	CASSFGQGLSNEQFF
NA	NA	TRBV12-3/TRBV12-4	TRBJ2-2	NA	CASSFGSGAPRVLFW
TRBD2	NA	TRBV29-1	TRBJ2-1	TGCAGCGTTGAAGATCTGTCCGGGCGGGAGTTAAATAGTGAGCAGTTCTTC	CSVEDLSGRELNSEQFF
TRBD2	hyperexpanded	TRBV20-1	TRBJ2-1	TGCAGTGCTAGAGTCGAGTTTGGGACTAGCGGGCAATTAAGCTCCTACAATGAGCAGTTCTTC	CSARVEFGTSGQLSSYNEQFF
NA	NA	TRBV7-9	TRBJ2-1	TGTGCCAGCAACTCCAGCCGGGCTTCAAAGTCCTACAATGAGCAGTTCTTC	CASNSSRASKSYNEQFF
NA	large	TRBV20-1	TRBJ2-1	TGCAGTGCTAGAAAGGAACTGGGGGCCGATACTAGCCCAACCTACAATGAGCAGTTCTTC	CSARKELGADTSPTYNEQFF
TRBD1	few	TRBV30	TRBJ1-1	TGTGCCTGGAGCCTCGCAGGGGGCACTGAAGCTTTCTTT	CAWSLAGGTEAFF
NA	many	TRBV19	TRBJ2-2	TGTGCCAGTAGCCGACTAGGCACCGGGGAGCTGTTTTTT	CASSRLGTGELFF
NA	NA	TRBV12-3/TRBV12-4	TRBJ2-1	TGTGGCAGTTCGGTAAATGAGCAGTTCTTC	CGSSVNEQFF
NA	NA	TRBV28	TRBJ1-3	TGTGCCGGCAGCCCCCCGAGGGCGGAAAACACCATATATTTT	CAGSPPRAENTIYF
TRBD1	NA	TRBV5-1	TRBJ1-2	TGCGCCAACAGCGCCAGGACAGGGAATCCCTATGGCTACACCTTC	CANSARTGNPYGYTF
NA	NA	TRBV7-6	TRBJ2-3	TGTGCCAGCAGCTTGGATGTCCAAGATACGCAGTATTTT	CASSLDVQDTQYF
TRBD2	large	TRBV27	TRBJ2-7	TGTGCCAGCACAAAGACTAGCGGAGCACCCTACGAGCAGTACTTC	CASTKTSGAPYEQYF
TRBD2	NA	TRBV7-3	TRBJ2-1	TGTGCCAGCAGTTCAACTGGCGGGGGGTTGTATGAGCAGTTCTTC	CASSSTGGGLYEQFF
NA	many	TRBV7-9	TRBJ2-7	TGTGCCAGCAGCCCGATTTTGGGGCAGGAAAGCTCCTACGAGCAGTACTTC	CASSPILGQESSYEQYF
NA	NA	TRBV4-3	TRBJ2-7	TGCGCCAGCAGCCAAGTGGGGGTCCACGAGCAGTACTTC	CASSQVGVHEQYF
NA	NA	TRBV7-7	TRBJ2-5	TGTGCTAGCAGCTTAGGCAGGGGCGAGACCCAGTACTTC	CASSLGRGETQYF
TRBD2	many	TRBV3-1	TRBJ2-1	TGTGCCAGCAGCCAAGATAGGGGTAGCGGGAGCCCCTACAATGAGCAGTTCTTC	CASSQDRGSGSPYNEQFF
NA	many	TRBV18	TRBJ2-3	TGTGCCAGCTCACCAGGAGGTCGAACGGACAGCCCTCACACAGATACGCAGTATTTT	CASSPGGRTDSPHTDTQYF
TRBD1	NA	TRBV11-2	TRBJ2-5	TGTGCCAGCAGCGTGGGACAGGGGGCTTTTCAAGAGACCCAGTACTTC	CASSVGQGAFQETQYF
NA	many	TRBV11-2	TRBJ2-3	TGTGCCAGCAGCTTAGCGGCGGGACTCGGAGATACGCAGTATTTT	CASSLAAGLGDTQYF
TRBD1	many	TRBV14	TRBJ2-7	TGTGCCAGCAGCCTGGACAGGGCCTACGAGCAGTACTTC	CASSLDRAYEQYF
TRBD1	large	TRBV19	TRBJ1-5	TGTGCCAGTAGTATCCTCTTCGGACAGGGTGGCAATCAGCCCCAGCATTTT	CASSILFGQGGNQPQHF
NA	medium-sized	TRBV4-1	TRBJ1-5	TGCGCCAGCAGCCAAGTTTTCAGGTCTGCGGGCCCTCAGCCCCAGCATTTT	CASSQVFRSAGPQPQHF
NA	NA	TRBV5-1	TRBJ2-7	TGCGCCAGCATTCCGTCGTCGGGCGAGCAGTACTTC	CASIPSSGEQYF
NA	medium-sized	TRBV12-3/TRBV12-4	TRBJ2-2	TGTGCCAGCAGTTTCGGGCAGGGGAACACCGGGGAGCTGTTTTTT	CASSFGQGNTGELFF
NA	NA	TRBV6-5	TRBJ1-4	TGTTCCAGCAGCCCCATCACAGGGACTAATGAAAAACTGTTTTTT	CSSSPITGTNEKLFF
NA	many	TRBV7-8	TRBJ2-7	TGTGCCAGCAGCTTAGACAGGCTCGAGCAGTACTTC	CASSLDRLEQYF
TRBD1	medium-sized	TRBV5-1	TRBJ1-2	TGCGCCAGCAGCACCAGGACAGGGAATCCCTATGGCTACACCTTC	CASSTRTGNPYGYTF
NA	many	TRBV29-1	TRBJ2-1	TGCAGCGTTGAAGCGCAGGGGGGCACGTTCAATGAGCAGTTCTTC	CSVEAQGGTFNEQFF
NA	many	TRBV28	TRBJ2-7	TGTGCCAGCAGTTTAGGCGTACACTACGAGCAGTACTTC	CASSLGVHYEQYF
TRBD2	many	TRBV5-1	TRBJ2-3	TGCGCCAGCAGCTTGGTGGCTAGCGGGTCCCTCAGGGGCTCGCAGTATTTT	CASSLVASGSLRGSQYF
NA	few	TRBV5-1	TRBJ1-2	TGCGCCAGCAGCTCGCCGGGACAAGACTATGGCTACACCTTC	CASSSPGQDYGYTF
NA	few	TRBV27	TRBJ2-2	TGTGCCAGCAGTTTCCGGGGATCCGGGGAGCTGTTTTTT	CASSFRGSGELFF
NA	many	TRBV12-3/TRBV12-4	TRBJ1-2	TGTGCCAGCAGTTACGGGGGTAGCTACACCTTC	CASSYGGSYTF
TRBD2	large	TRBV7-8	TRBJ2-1	TGTGCCAGCAGCTTAGTTGGGGGAGGGATGGGGTGGGAGCAGTTCTTC	CASSLVGGGMGWEQFF